This T cell receptor (beta chain) was sequenced for a study of T cell responses to AZD1222 COVID-19 vaccine. Only in-frame clones appear in the TCRdb table, and some are missing; sequencing was by immunoSEQ multiplex PCR. The table has 120,000 or so clones, about 90% seen once. CDR1 and CDR2 from the germline V gene are SGHNT and YYREEE (reference sequence). The V end lost 4 bases, the J end lost 3 bases, and 13 bases lay between the germline ends. The CDR3 spans 15 residues. The chain recombines TRBV5-4 with TRBJ2-2; TRBD2 is a possible D gene (7 bases). Material: peripheral blood, obtained on day 0 of AZD1222 vaccination. This clonotype was obtained from an adult in good health. CDR3 sequence: CASSPGGRDTGELFF. The CDR3 region has the DNA TGTGCCAGCAGCCCCGGGGGGCGGGACACCGGGGAGCTGTTTTTT.